These 17 T cell receptor beta chains share one sample of origin, sequenced in a study of blood T cell repertoires in COVID-19. Only in-frame clones appear in the TCRdb table, and some are missing; sequencing was by immunoSEQ multiplex PCR. The table has 200,000 to 300,000 clones, approximately 85% seen once. What was sequenced was peripheral blood. Receptors were obtained from a woman under 40 with acute or convalescent COVID-19.

V is TRBV2 and J is TRBJ2-1; 13 nucleotides agree with TRBD2. This CDR3 has 14 residues. V gave up 6 bases and J gave up 8 bases; unmatched junction bases: 4. In germline, CDR1 is SNHLY, CDR2 FYNNEI. This CDR3 is CASRRLAGGYEQFF. The CDR3 nucleotides read TGTGCCAGCAGGCGACTAGCGGGAGGATATGAGCAGTTCTTC.

Remarks on this clone: One junction end disagrees with the germline gene, perhaps due to a read error. The chain has TRBV6-6 and TRBJ2-7, with D uncertain. Germline V CDR1 and CDR2: MNHNY, SVGAGI (reference sequence). The CDR3 length is 15 residues. In nucleotides, the CDR3 is TGTGCCAGCAGTTACTCGAGCCGACTTGGTACTCTGGAGAACTTC. Translation: CASSYSSRLGTLENF.

In its sample, this clone was seen a few times. The gene calls are TRBV4-2 and TRBJ1-5; 8 bases are a match to TRBD1. This CDR3 has 14 residues. The germline V gene has CDR1 LGHNA and CDR2 YNFKEQ. V shed 4 bases, J shed 2 bases, and the junction held 1 base outside the gene matches. The CDR3 nucleotides read TGTGCCAGCAGCCCGGGACAGGGCAATCAGCCCCAGCATTTT. It translates to CASSPGQGNQPQHF.

The rearrangement joins TRBV27 to TRBJ2-5, with TRBD1 as a possible D gene (5 bases). The germline V gene has CDR1 MNHEY and CDR2 SMNVEV (reference sequence). Trimming removed 7 bases at V and 4 bases at J, with 19 bases between. The CDR3 spans 15 residues. CDR3: CASKPLGHGAETQYF. CDR3 DNA: TGTGCCAGCAAACCCCTAGGACATGGGGCAGAGACCCAGTACTTC.

The CDR3 DNA sequence: TGTGCCAGCAAGGGACAGGGGATCTACGAGCAGTACTTC. This gives the protein CASKGQGIYEQYF. The chain links TRBV27 to TRBJ2-7; 10 bases fit TRBD1. The junction had 3 bases not matched to a gene; V was cut back by 7 bases and J by 3 bases. This CDR3 has 13 residues. Germline CDR1 and CDR2: MNHEY and SMNVEV (reference sequence).

The rearrangement links TRBV19 to TRBJ1-2, with 9 nucleotides matching TRBD1. CDR1 LNHDA and CDR2 SQIVND come from the germline V gene (reference sequence). The CDR3 covers 16 residues. With V trimmed by 5 bases and J by 3 bases, 10 bases remained unmatched. This CDR3 is CASSPTGTGSDYGYTF. Written as DNA, the CDR3 is TGTGCCAGTAGTCCGACCGGGACAGGGAGCGACTATGGCTACACCTTC.

The gene calls are TRBV11-2 and TRBJ2-7; a weak D match, TRBD1 (5 bases). The CDR3 is made up of 13 amino acids. V was clipped by 5 bases and J by 2 bases, with 10 bases between them. Germline CDR1 and CDR2: SGHAT and FQNNGV. The CDR3 reads CASSRGLTYEQYF. The CDR3 region has the DNA TGTGCCAGCAGCAGGGGTTTAACCTACGAGCAGTACTTC.

The chain recombines TRBV19 with TRBJ2-7; TRBD2 is a possible D gene (6 bases). The V end was cut by 5 bases, the J end by 6 bases, with 20 bases between. CDR1 and CDR2 (germline): LNHDA, SQIVND (reference sequence). The CDR3 contains 15 residues. This CDR3 is CASSVTGSASSEQYF. The DNA for the CDR3 is TGTGCCAGTAGTGTTACCGGGAGCGCAAGCAGCGAGCAGTACTTC.

The J gene is TRBJ1-2, the V gene TRBV12-3 or TRBV12-4; D unresolved. Trimming shortened V by 2 bases and J by 7 bases, and 8 bases separated the two germline ends. This CDR3 has 12 amino acids. CDR3 in amino acids: CASSLSTGGYTF. The CDR3 DNA reads as TGTGCCAGCAGTTTAAGTACGGGTGGCTACACCTTC.

This chain links TRBV3-1 (or the pseudogene TRBV3-2) with TRBJ2-6; 9 nucleotides line up with TRBD1. This CDR3 region has 17 residues. V lost 4 bases to trimming and J lost 2 bases; unmatched junction nucleotides: 6. Per the germline V gene, CDR1 is LGHDT and CDR2 is YNNKEL (reference sequence). CDR3 in amino acids: CASSLGQGSPGANVLTF. CDR3 DNA: TGTGCCAGCAGCCTAGGACAGGGGTCGCCTGGGGCCAACGTCCTGACTTTC.

This chain joins TRBV6-5 and TRBJ2-7; 7 bases align to TRBD1. In germline, CDR1 is MNHEY, CDR2 SVGAGI. The ends lost 5 bases at V and 4 bases at J; junction bases unmatched: 11. This CDR3 is 15 amino acids long. The CDR3 bases are TGTGCCAGCAGTAATCGACAGGGATTTTATTACGAGCAGTACTTC. Translation: CASSNRQGFYYEQYF.

The chain employs TRBV2 and TRBJ1-1; a possible D gene is TRBD1 (5 bases). V gave up 6 bases and J gave up 8 bases, with 13 bases separating them. This CDR3 contains 12 residues. CDR1 is SNHLY, CDR2 FYNNEI, per germline. The CDR3 DNA is TGTGCCAGCAGACCGGAGCGGGGGGAAGCTTTCTTT. It yields the protein CASRPERGEAFF.

The count of this clone is one. This chain uses TRBV11-3 with TRBJ2-5; D might be TRBD1 (5 bases). Germline CDR1 and CDR2: SGHNT and YENEEA. CDR3 length: 15 amino acids. V lost 3 bases to trimming and J lost 5 bases, with 16 bases between them. The CDR3 DNA is TGTGCCAGCAGCTTGGGGCCCGTAAGGGTGGAGACCCAGTACTTC. Its translation is CASSLGPVRVETQYF. The full variable domain, completed using reference TRBV11-3 and TRBJ2-5, is EAGVVQSPRYKIIEKKQPVAFWCNPISGHNTLYWYLQNLGQGPELLIRYENEEAVDDSQLPKDRFSAERLKGVDSTLKIQPAELGDSAVYLCASSLGPVRVETQYFGPGTRLLVL.

The chain employs TRBV9 and TRBJ2-7, with D unclear. V was pared by 0 bases and J by 6 bases, with 4 bases between. Germline V gives CDR1 SGDLS, CDR2 YYNGEE. The CDR3 has 11 residues. This CDR3 is CASSVGSEQYF. The DNA for the CDR3 is TGTGCCAGCAGCGTAGGGAGCGAGCAGTACTTC.

In its sample, this clone was seen once. V gene TRBV29-1 combines with J gene TRBJ2-2; TRBD1 agrees at 10 bases. V trimming: 7 bases; J trimming: 5 bases; junction bases outside the gene matches: 4. The germline gives CDR1 SQVTM, CDR2 ANQGSEA. CDR3 length equals 13 residues. This CDR3 is CSAGTGVTGELFF. The DNA of the CDR3 is TGCAGCGCCGGGACAGGGGTTACCGGGGAGCTGTTTTTT.

The rearrangement uses TRBV5-1 and TRBJ1-1, with a possible D match to TRBD1 (6 bases). Trimming cost V 4 bases and J 0 bases, with 13 bases left between them. The CDR3 has 15 residues. The germline CDR1 and CDR2 sequences are SGHRS and YFSETQ. CDR3 DNA sequence: TGCGCCAGCAGCGGGCCCGGGGGGCTGAACACTGAAGCTTTCTTT. Translated: CASSGPGGLNTEAFF.

The V and J genes are TRBV5-1 and TRBJ2-2; TRBD1 might be the D (5 bases). This CDR3 comprises 15 residues. V gave up 4 bases and J gave up 3 bases, with 13 bases separating them. Germline values: CDR1 SGHRS, CDR2 YFSETQ. CDR3 in amino acids: CASSESTGYTGELFF. The CDR3 DNA sequence: TGCGCCAGCAGCGAAAGTACAGGATACACCGGGGAGCTGTTTTTT.